The present T cell receptor beta chain was sequenced within a study of tumor-infiltrating lymphocytes in localized non-small cell lung cancer. As for the study in general: Some samples were collected after neoadjuvant chemotherapy; smokers, never-smokers and several histologies were included. The study, taken as a whole, reports: Only some patients had TCR sequencing, depending on available tissue.

Libraries were prepared by immunoSEQ multiplex PCR; TCRdb keeps only in-frame clonotypes and omits some of them. The table has 10,000 or so clones, approximately 76% seen once. Points on this clone: What it binds is unknown.

The CDR3 has 16 residues. Trimming removed 5 bases from V and 1 base from J, with 18 bases in between. Germline V lookup: CDR1 LNHDA, CDR2 SQIVND (reference sequence). Source material: uninvolved lung tissue not adjacent to the tumor. This chain uses TRBV19 with TRBJ2-7, with a weak D call TRBD2 (6 bases). The origin of this receptor is a human donor with non-small cell lung cancer. The DNA for the CDR3 is TGTGCCAGTAGTCCCGAGGGGCTAGCGCGGTCCTACGAGCAGTACTTC. Residues: CASSPEGLARSYEQYF.